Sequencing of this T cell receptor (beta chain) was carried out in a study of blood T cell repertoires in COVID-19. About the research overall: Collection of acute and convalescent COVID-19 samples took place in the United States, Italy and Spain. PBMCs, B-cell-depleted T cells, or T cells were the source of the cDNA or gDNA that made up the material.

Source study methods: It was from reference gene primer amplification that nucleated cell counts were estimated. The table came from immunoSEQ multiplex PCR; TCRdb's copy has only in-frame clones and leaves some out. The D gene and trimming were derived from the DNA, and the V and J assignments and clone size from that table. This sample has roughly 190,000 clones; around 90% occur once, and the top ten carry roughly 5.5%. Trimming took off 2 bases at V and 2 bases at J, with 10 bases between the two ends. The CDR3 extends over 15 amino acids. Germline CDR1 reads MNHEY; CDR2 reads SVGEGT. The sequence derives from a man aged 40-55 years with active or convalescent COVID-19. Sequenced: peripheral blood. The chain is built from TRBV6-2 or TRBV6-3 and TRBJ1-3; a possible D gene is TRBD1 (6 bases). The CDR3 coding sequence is TGTGCCAGCAGTTACGGACAGAATCCTGGAAACACCATATATTTT. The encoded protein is CASSYGQNPGNTIYF.